The 2 T cell receptor beta chains given below trace back to one sample, sequenced in a study of blood T cell repertoires in COVID-19. Generated by immunoSEQ multiplex PCR, the TCRdb table keeps only in-frame clones and is missing some. The repertoire holds about 160,000 clones, with 92% as singletons. The sample taken for sequencing was peripheral blood. These receptors originate from a man between 25 and 39 years old with COVID-19, enrolled during active disease.

This chain links TRBV28 with TRBJ1-1; D is possibly TRBD1 (5 bases). This CDR3 region has 13 residues. Trimming shortened V by 6 bases and J by 0 bases, and 8 bases separated the two germline ends. The germline CDR1 and CDR2 sequences are MDHEN and SYDVKM. In nucleotides, the CDR3 is TGTGCCAGCAGCCAGACAGTGAACACTGAAGCTTTCTTT. It specifies CASSQTVNTEAFF.

This clone was seen a single time. The chain uses TRBV5-1 and TRBJ2-3, with 10 bases matching TRBD2. The germline V gene has CDR1 SGHRS and CDR2 YFSETQ. The CDR3 totals 16 residues. V shed 4 bases, J shed 0 bases, and the junction held 5 bases outside the gene matches. The CDR3 sequence: CASSKGLASSTDTQYF. CDR3 nucleotides: TGCGCCAGCAGCAAGGGACTAGCGTCTAGCACAGATACGCAGTATTTT.